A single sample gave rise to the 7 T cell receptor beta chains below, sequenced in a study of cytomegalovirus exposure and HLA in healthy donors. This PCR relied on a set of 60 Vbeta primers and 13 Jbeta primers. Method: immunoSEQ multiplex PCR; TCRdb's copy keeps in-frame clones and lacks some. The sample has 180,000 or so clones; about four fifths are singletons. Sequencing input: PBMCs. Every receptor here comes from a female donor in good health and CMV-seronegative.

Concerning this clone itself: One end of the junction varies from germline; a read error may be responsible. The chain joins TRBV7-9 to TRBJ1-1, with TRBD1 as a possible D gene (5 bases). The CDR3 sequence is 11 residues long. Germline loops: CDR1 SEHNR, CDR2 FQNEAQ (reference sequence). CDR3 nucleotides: TGTTCCAGCAGCCGACAGTTTGAAGCTTTCTTT. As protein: CSSSRQFEAFF.

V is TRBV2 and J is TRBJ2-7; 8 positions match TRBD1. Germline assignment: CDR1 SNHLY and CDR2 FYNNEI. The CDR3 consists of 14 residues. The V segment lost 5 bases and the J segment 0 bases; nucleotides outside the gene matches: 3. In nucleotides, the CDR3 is TGTGCCAGCAGTCGACAGGGGAGCTCCTACGAGCAGTACTTC. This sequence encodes CASSRQGSSYEQYF.

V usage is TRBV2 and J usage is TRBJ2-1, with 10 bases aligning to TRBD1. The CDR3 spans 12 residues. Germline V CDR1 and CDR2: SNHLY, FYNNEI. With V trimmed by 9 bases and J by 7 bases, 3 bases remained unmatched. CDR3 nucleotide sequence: TGTGCCAGTAGGACAGGGGGTAATGAGCAGTTCTTC. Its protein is CASRTGGNEQFF.

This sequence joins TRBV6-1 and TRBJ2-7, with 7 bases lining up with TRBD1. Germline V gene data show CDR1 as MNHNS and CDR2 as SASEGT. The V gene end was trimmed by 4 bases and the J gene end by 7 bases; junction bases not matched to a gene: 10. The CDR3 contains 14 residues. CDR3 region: CASSARQGLWEQYF. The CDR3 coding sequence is TGTGCCAGCAGTGCAAGACAGGGTCTGTGGGAGCAGTACTTC.

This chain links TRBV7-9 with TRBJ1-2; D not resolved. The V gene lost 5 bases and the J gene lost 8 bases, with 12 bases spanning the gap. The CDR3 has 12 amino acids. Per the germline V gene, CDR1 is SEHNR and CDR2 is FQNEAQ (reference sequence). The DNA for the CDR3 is TGTGCCAGCAGCACAGTCCCTGGAGGCTACACCTTC. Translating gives CASSTVPGGYTF.

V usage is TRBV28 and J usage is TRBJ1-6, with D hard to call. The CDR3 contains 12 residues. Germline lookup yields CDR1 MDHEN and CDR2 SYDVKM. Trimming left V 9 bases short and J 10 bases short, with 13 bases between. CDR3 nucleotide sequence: TGTGCCAGTAGGGCAGCGGGATCACCCCTCCACTTT. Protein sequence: CASRAAGSPLHF.

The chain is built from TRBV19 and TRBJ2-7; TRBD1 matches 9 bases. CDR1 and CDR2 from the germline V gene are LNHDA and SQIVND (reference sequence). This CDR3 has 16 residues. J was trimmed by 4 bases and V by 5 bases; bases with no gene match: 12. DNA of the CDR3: TGTGCCAGTAGTCCCTATACAGGGGGCGCCGATTACGAGCAGTACTTC. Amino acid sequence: CASSPYTGGADYEQYF.